A selection of T cell receptor beta chains follows, all from one sample in a study of shared clonotypes between healthy human individuals. This table comes from immunoSEQ multiplex PCR, and its TCRdb copy is limited to in-frame clones, with some not included. The sample lists about 450,000 clones; approximately 79% were seen once. Sequenced material: PBMCs. All receptors come from a woman in her 40s in good health. Some clones in this sample may be carry-over from other donors' samples. The CDR3 runs from the conserved cysteine through the conserved F or W. The D gene is left open where the match is weak. Expanded clones are given a class, and other clones once, few, many or no size at all.

v_call: TRBV9
clone_size: -
d_call: TRBD2
j_call: TRBJ2-2
cdr3_aa: CASSQRTSSNTGELFF
cdr3_nt: TGTGCCAGCAGCCAACGGACTAGTTCGAACACCGGGGAGCTGTTTTTT

v_call: TRBV4-1
clone_size: -
d_call: -
j_call: TRBJ1-5
cdr3_aa: CASSQETVKSNQPQHF
cdr3_nt: TGCGCCAGCAGCCAAGAGACAGTAAAGAGCAATCAGCCCCAGCATTTT

v_call: TRBV18
clone_size: -
d_call: -
j_call: TRBJ2-3
cdr3_aa: CASSPPGARGTDTQYF
cdr3_nt: TGTGCCAGCTCACCACCGGGCGCTAGAGGCACAGATACGCAGTATTTT

v_call: TRBV18
clone_size: -
d_call: TRBD2
j_call: TRBJ2-1
cdr3_aa: CASSPELAGTYNEQFF
cdr3_nt: TGTGCCAGCTCACCAGAACTAGCGGGGACCTACAATGAGCAGTTCTTC

v_call: TRBV18
clone_size: -
d_call: -
j_call: TRBJ1-3
cdr3_aa: CASSPGASSGNTIYF
cdr3_nt: TGTGCCAGCTCACCAGGGGCGAGCTCTGGAAACACCATATATTTT

v_call: TRBV11-2
clone_size: many
d_call: -
j_call: TRBJ2-7
cdr3_aa: CASTSGGGNEQYF
cdr3_nt: TGTGCCAGCACCTCCGGAGGGGGTAACGAGCAGTACTTC

v_call: TRBV6-5
clone_size: -
d_call: TRBD2
j_call: TRBJ2-3
cdr3_aa: CASSSILAGYTDTQYF
cdr3_nt: TGTGCCAGCAGTTCAATCCTAGCGGGATACACAGATACGCAGTATTTT

v_call: TRBV7-2
clone_size: few
d_call: -
j_call: TRBJ1-3
cdr3_aa: CASSLEGNTIYF
cdr3_nt: TGTGCCAGCAGCTTAGAGGGAAACACCATATATTTT

v_call: TRBV11-3
clone_size: -
d_call: -
j_call: TRBJ2-7
cdr3_aa: CASSQSFGHEQYF
cdr3_nt: TGTGCCAGCAGCCAGTCCTTTGGGCACGAGCAGTACTTC

v_call: TRBV18
clone_size: -
d_call: -
j_call: TRBJ1-4
cdr3_aa: CASSRSKEGSATNEKLFF
cdr3_nt: TGTGCCAGCTCACGGTCTAAGGAGGGCAGTGCAACTAATGAAAAACTGTTTTTT

v_call: TRBV7-8
clone_size: -
d_call: -
j_call: TRBJ2-7
cdr3_aa: CASSLAPLGPRGYEQYF
cdr3_nt: TGTGCCAGCAGCTTAGCGCCGCTCGGCCCACGAGGCTACGAGCAGTACTTC

v_call: TRBV28
clone_size: -
d_call: -
j_call: TRBJ2-7
cdr3_aa: CASRGGGQGEQYF
cdr3_nt: TGTGCCAGCAGGGGGGGAGGCCAAGGGGAGCAGTACTTC

v_call: TRBV19
clone_size: -
d_call: TRBD1
j_call: TRBJ2-7
cdr3_aa: CASSLLPGQGSSYEQYF
cdr3_nt: TGTGCCAGTAGCCTCCTGCCGGGACAGGGAAGCTCCTACGAGCAGTACTTC

v_call: TRBV27
clone_size: -
d_call: TRBD1
j_call: TRBJ1-5
cdr3_aa: CASTAGGGSNQPQHF
cdr3_nt: TGTGCCAGCACCGCAGGGGGGGGGAGCAATCAGCCCCAGCATTTT

v_call: TRBV29-1
clone_size: -
d_call: -
j_call: TRBJ2-5
cdr3_aa: CSVRGRTNQETQYF
cdr3_nt: TGCAGCGTCCGAGGTCGCACCAACCAAGAGACCCAGTACTTC

v_call: TRBV7-8
clone_size: -
d_call: -
j_call: TRBJ1-1
cdr3_aa: CASSPRSPGPQNTEAFF
cdr3_nt: TGTGCCAGCAGCCCCAGGTCTCCGGGGCCCCAGAACACTGAAGCTTTCTTT

v_call: TRBV6-1
clone_size: -
d_call: TRBD2
j_call: TRBJ2-7
cdr3_aa: CASSELGTSGAYEQYF
cdr3_nt: TGTGCCAGCAGTGAATTAGGGACTAGCGGAGCCTACGAGCAGTACTTC

v_call: TRBV30
clone_size: -
d_call: -
j_call: TRBJ2-7
cdr3_aa: CAWSPYPYEQYF
cdr3_nt: TGTGCCTGGAGCCCATACCCCTACGAGCAGTACTTC

v_call: TRBV4-2
clone_size: -
d_call: TRBD2
j_call: TRBJ2-2
cdr3_aa: CASSQELGPTNLPSGRRNGELFF
cdr3_nt: TGTGCCAGCAGCCAAGAGCTTGGGCCCACGAATCTGCCGAGCGGGAGAAGGAACGGGGAGCTGTTTTTT

v_call: TRBV28
clone_size: -
d_call: -
j_call: TRBJ1-5
cdr3_aa: CASSFFTRDTEVQPQHF
cdr3_nt: TGTGCCAGCAGTTTTTTTACACGGGACACCGAAGTTCAGCCCCAGCATTTT

v_call: TRBV7-3
clone_size: -
d_call: TRBD2
j_call: TRBJ2-3
cdr3_aa: CASSGQLAGETQYF
cdr3_nt: TGTGCCAGCAGTGGCCAACTAGCGGGAGAAACGCAGTATTTT

v_call: TRBV28
clone_size: -
d_call: TRBD2
j_call: TRBJ2-3
cdr3_aa: CASSSPRLAGKGDTQYF
cdr3_nt: TGTGCCAGCAGTTCGCCCCGACTAGCGGGAAAAGGAGATACGCAGTATTTT

v_call: TRBV30
clone_size: -
d_call: TRBD2
j_call: TRBJ2-1
cdr3_aa: CAWSVRTSGRVVFNEQFF
cdr3_nt: TGTGCCTGGAGTGTACGGACTAGCGGGAGGGTCGTTTTCAATGAGCAGTTCTTC

v_call: TRBV28
clone_size: -
d_call: -
j_call: TRBJ2-4
cdr3_aa: CASSQPENIQYF
cdr3_nt: TGTGCCAGCAGCCAACCCGAAAACATTCAGTACTTC

v_call: TRBV7-3
clone_size: few
d_call: TRBD1
j_call: TRBJ1-4
cdr3_aa: CASSGQGASNEKLFF
cdr3_nt: TGTGCCAGCTCCGGACAGGGGGCTTCAAATGAAAAACTGTTTTTT

v_call: TRBV7-2
clone_size: once
d_call: -
j_call: TRBJ2-5
cdr3_aa: CASSSQLGNQETQYF
cdr3_nt: TGTGCCAGCAGCTCCCAACTCGGGAATCAAGAGACCCAGTACTTC

v_call: TRBV7-9
clone_size: -
d_call: TRBD1
j_call: TRBJ2-7
cdr3_aa: CASSRGWDRGYEQYF
cdr3_nt: TGTGCCAGCTCCAGGGGCTGGGACAGGGGTTACGAGCAGTACTTC

v_call: TRBV27
clone_size: -
d_call: TRBD2
j_call: TRBJ2-5
cdr3_aa: CASSHGTSGRGDQETQYF
cdr3_nt: TGTGCCAGCAGTCACGGGACTAGCGGGAGAGGTGACCAAGAGACCCAGTACTTC

v_call: TRBV7-9
clone_size: -
d_call: -
j_call: TRBJ2-1
cdr3_aa: CASSLRQEQFF
cdr3_nt: TGTGCCAGCAGCTTGCGGCAGGAGCAGTTCTTC

v_call: TRBV11-2
clone_size: -
d_call: TRBD1
j_call: TRBJ1-2
cdr3_aa: CASSLDRLNYGYTF
cdr3_nt: TGTGCCAGCAGCTTGGACAGGCTTAACTATGGCTACACCTTC

v_call: TRBV5-1
clone_size: -
d_call: TRBD1
j_call: TRBJ1-3
cdr3_aa: CASSLRQGAGNTIYF
cdr3_nt: TGCGCCAGCAGCTTACGACAGGGAGCTGGAAACACCATATATTTT

v_call: TRBV5-3
clone_size: -
d_call: -
j_call: TRBJ2-3
cdr3_aa: CASRDSETTDTQYF
cdr3_nt: TGTGCCAGCAGGGACTCAGAGACCACAGATACGCAGTATTTT

v_call: TRBV11-2
clone_size: -
d_call: -
j_call: TRBJ2-5
cdr3_aa: CASSFAGTRRETQYF
cdr3_nt: TGTGCCAGCAGCTTCGCCGGGACGAGGAGGGAGACCCAGTACTTC

v_call: TRBV28
clone_size: -
d_call: TRBD1
j_call: TRBJ1-5
cdr3_aa: CASSSRTGTSNQPQHF
cdr3_nt: TGTGCCAGCAGTTCACGGACAGGGACGAGCAATCAGCCCCAGCATTTT

v_call: TRBV18
clone_size: -
d_call: -
j_call: TRBJ1-1
cdr3_aa: CASSLDKNTEAFF
cdr3_nt: TGTGCCAGCTCGCTGGACAAGAACACTGAAGCTTTCTTT

v_call: TRBV2
clone_size: once
d_call: -
j_call: TRBJ1-2
cdr3_aa: CASRGPGAADGYTF
cdr3_nt: TGTGCCAGCAGGGGCCCCGGGGCAGCTGATGGCTACACCTTC

v_call: TRBV5-4
clone_size: -
d_call: TRBD2
j_call: TRBJ2-7
cdr3_aa: CASSRRLAGEYEQYF
cdr3_nt: TGTGCCAGCAGCCGTAGACTAGCGGGAGAGTACGAGCAGTACTTC

v_call: TRBV5-1
clone_size: -
d_call: TRBD2
j_call: TRBJ2-6
cdr3_aa: CASSRPREGMFSGANVLTF
cdr3_nt: TGCGCCAGCAGTAGACCGCGGGAGGGTATGTTCTCTGGGGCCAACGTCCTGACTTTC

v_call: TRBV6-1
clone_size: -
d_call: TRBD1
j_call: TRBJ2-7
cdr3_aa: CASSEVDRDNEQYF
cdr3_nt: TGTGCCAGCAGTGAAGTTGACAGGGACAACGAGCAGTACTTC

v_call: TRBV5-1
clone_size: -
d_call: TRBD2
j_call: TRBJ2-5
cdr3_aa: CASSFLGAGGKETQYF
cdr3_nt: TGCGCCAGCAGCTTCTTAGGGGCGGGAGGAAAGGAGACCCAGTACTTC